The entry below describes one T cell receptor (beta chain). Its antigen is still unknown. The data originate from a study of T cell responses to AZD1222 COVID-19 vaccine. Overall study results and limits: Targets within unmutated variant regions were reportedly found for nearly half of spike-specific TCRs. At 160-218 and 743-854, vaccine-associated CD4 TCRs were dominant, and they spanned spike. The sample set comprised mostly white British donors with more females, and clonal diversity was possibly underestimated.

Second doses that came at about 4 or about 12 weeks were put together. Data came from immunoSEQ multiplex PCR; TCRdb stores just in-frame clones and leaves some out. The sample comprises 30,000 to 40,000 clones, 78% of which are singletons, and about 4.7% rests with the top ten. This receptor was obtained from an adult who received the AZD1222 COVID-19 vaccine. Sequencing was performed on peripheral blood, taken 28 days after the second AZD1222 dose.

CDR3 residues: CASRRGRDRTDTQYF. The CDR3 DNA reads as TGTGCCAGTAGAAGAGGGAGGGACAGAACAGATACGCAGTATTTT. The chain joins TRBV19 to TRBJ2-3; D possibly uses TRBD1 or TRBD2 (7 bases each). V lost 6 bases and J lost 3, with 16 bases in between. The CDR3 contains 15 residues. CDR1 LNHDA and CDR2 SQIVND come from the germline V gene (reference sequence). Full variable domain (missing parts from reference TRBV19 and TRBJ2-3): DGGITQSPKYLFRKEGQNVTLSCEQNLNHDAMYWYRQDPGQGLRLIYYSQIVNDFQKGDIAEGYSVSREKKESFPLTVTSAQKNPTAFYLCASRRGRDRTDTQYFGPGTRLTVL.